This T cell receptor (beta chain) was captured by sequencing in a study of molecular identifiers for immune sequencing clone quantification (dated by TCRdb to 2017 to 2018). Notes on the research overall: In a replicate experiment, RNA from roughly 20,000 or 100,000 naive CD8 T cells was split into five aliquots, four of which were sequenced. The study was a methods study using CD8 T cells to benchmark molecular-identifier clustering-based TCR repertoire sequencing (MIDCIRS) and TCR RNA copy counting. Findings and caveats that apply to the study as a whole: Highly expanded clone sizes could be underestimated because identical TCR molecules may share a barcode. In CMV-specific effector cells, clones with more than 20 RNA copies contained over 97% of molecules, whereas in naive cells such clones contained under 1% of molecules. Spiked-in Jurkat TCR RNA equal to a single cell's worth was reported to be detectable even within 1,100,000 naive CD8 T cells. Modeling indicated around 3.2 TCR RNA copies recovered per cell, compared with around 10 by digital PCR, which implies a capture efficiency of 25% to 35%. When barcode sub-clustering was omitted, TCR diversity was inflated by chimeric consensus sequences, with chimeras reaching as high as 47%. Naive libraries contained spiked-in Jurkat TCR RNA (more than 9 copies' worth), which is not part of the donor repertoire.

Libraries were made using PCR. Sequencing was performed on an Illumina HiSeq 4000. Bulk TCR libraries were prepared as previously described, using TCR primers listed in Table S5. Total RNA was purified with the Qiagen AllPrep DNA/RNA kit. Before analysis, reads from multiple sequencing runs of the same library were pooled. For the original study's pipeline: Reads were retained only if an exact TCR constant sequence was present, and the retained reads were trimmed to 150 nt and grouped according to their 12-nt molecular barcodes. Within each barcode group, reads were sub-clustered at a 15% Levenshtein threshold, and quality-weighted consensus sequences were built per RNA molecule. Non-functional sequences were removed, as were lower-count sequences one edit away from another. On the basis of fitting two negative binomial distributions, barcode sub-clusters with fewer than 20% of the maximum read count were discarded. Using fastp at Q25 and MiXCR, TCRdb reprocessed the public reads and kept productive beta chains. Each CDR3 protein gets just one entry, which takes the most common genes and DNA from the rows behind it. The V and J calls here are based on TCRdb, not the publication. This sample lists approximately 670,000 distinct CDR3 sequences; about 20% were detected once. The ten largest clones add up to roughly 0.85% of the sample.

Naive CD8 T cell libraries were made from roughly 20,000 to 1,000,000 sorted cells using 10%, 30% or 50% of purified RNA. On a BD FACSAria II, naive CD8 T cells were FACS-sorted as CD8+CD4-CCR7+CD45RA+ and collected into RLT Plus buffer. To test detection sensitivity, Jurkat RNA equivalent to about eleven TCR copies was spiked into samples of about 20,000-1,100,000 naive CD8 T cells. Enrichment of CD8 T cells was done with RosetteSep CD8+ T Cell Enrichment Cocktail plus Ficoll-Paque, and ACK red cell lysis came afterward. Including the terminal cysteine and phenylalanine, the CDR3 comprises 15 residues. The read is trimmed to its CDR3 DNA, 45 bases read in frame from base 1. Trimming costs V 4 bases and J 2 bases, and their ends lie 16 bases apart. From the germline V gene, CDR1 is SGHRS and CDR2 is YFSETQ. The sample holds many counts of this clonotype. The specificity of this receptor is unknown. Per-nucleotide qualities are absent, and no much larger clonotype sits a single base away.

The V and J genes are TRBV5-1 and TRBJ2-7; the D match is possibly TRBD1 or TRBD2, with 5 bases aligned in each. This clonotype was obtained from a human donor in good health. Some libraries in this study had Jurkat cell RNA spiked in. Sequencing used naive CD8+ T cells from blood, with Jurkat cell RNA spiked in. This sample's cell subset or site label indicates: FACS-sorted CD8+CD4-CCR7+CD45RA+ naive T cells. The nucleotides are TGCGCCAGCAGCATGACCGGGACGGCGACCTACGAGCAGTACTTC. This codes for CASSMTGTATYEQYF.